This T cell receptor beta chain is from a study of cytomegalovirus exposure and HLA in healthy donors. CDR1 is SGHDN and CDR2 is FVKESK in the germline V gene. V lost 2 bases and J 4 bases, leaving 12 bases between the germline ends. This CDR3 contains 14 residues. PCR amplification relied on 60 Vbeta primers (plus 13 Jbeta primers). Profiled with immunoSEQ multiplex PCR; TCRdb holds only in-frame clones, not every one. Among 120,000 to 150,000 clones listed, roughly 75% were seen once. Regarding this clone: Antigen specificity is unknown.

Study-wide results and limits: Among TCR beta chains of equal frequency, HLA-associated ones were more clonally expanded in a later analysis.

The V call is TRBV14, the J call TRBJ2-7; possible D gene TRBD2, 6 bases. The sequence derives from a man younger than 40 in good health and CMV-seronegative. Sequencing used PBMCs. As DNA, the CDR3 is TGTGCCAGCAGCCAATCCCAGGGACTTTACGAGCAGTACTTC. Encoded protein: CASSQSQGLYEQYF.